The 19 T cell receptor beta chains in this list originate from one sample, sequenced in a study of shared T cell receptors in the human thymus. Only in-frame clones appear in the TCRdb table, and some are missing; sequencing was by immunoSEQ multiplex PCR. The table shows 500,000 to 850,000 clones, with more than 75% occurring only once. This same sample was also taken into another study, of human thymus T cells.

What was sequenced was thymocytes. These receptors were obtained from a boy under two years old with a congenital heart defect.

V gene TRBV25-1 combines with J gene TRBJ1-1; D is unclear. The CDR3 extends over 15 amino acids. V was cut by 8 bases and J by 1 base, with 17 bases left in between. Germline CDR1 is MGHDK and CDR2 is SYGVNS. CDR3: CASYGGATRNTEAFF. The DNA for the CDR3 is TGTGCCAGCTACGGCGGAGCGACGCGGAACACTGAAGCTTTCTTT.

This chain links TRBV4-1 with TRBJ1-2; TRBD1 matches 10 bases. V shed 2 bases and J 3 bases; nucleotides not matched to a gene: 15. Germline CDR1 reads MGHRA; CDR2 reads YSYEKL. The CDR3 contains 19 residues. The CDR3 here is CASSQRRLTRDRGDYGYTF. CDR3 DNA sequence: TGCGCCAGCAGCCAACGGCGCCTTACCCGGGACAGGGGAGACTATGGCTACACCTTC.

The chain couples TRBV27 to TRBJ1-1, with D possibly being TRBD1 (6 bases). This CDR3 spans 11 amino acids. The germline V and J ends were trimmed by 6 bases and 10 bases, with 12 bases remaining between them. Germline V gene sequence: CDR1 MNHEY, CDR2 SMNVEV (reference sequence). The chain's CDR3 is CASRGEGGAFF. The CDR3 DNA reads TGTGCCAGCAGAGGGGAGGGGGGAGCTTTCTTT.

CDR3 sequence reads: CASNHGTGASNEKLFF. For the CDR3, the DNA is TGTGCCAGCAATCACGGGACAGGAGCCTCTAATGAAAAACTGTTTTTT. The V and J genes are TRBV28 and TRBJ1-4; TRBD1 aligns across 8 bases. J was trimmed by 3 bases and V by 7 bases; bases with no gene match: 10. This CDR3 is 16 amino acids long. Germline values: CDR1 MDHEN, CDR2 SYDVKM.

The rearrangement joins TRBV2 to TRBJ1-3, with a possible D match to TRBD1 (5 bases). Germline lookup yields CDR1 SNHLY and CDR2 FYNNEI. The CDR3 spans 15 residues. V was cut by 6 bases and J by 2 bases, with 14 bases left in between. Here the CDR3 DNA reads TGTGCCAGCAGGGGTGGACACGGTGCTGGAAACACCATATATTTT. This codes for CASRGGHGAGNTIYF.

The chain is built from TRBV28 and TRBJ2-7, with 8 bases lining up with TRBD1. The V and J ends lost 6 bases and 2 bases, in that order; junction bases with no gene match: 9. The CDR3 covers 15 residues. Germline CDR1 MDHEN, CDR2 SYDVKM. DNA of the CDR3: TGTGCCAGCAGAGCCCCCCTGACAGGGGCCTACGAGCAGTACTTC. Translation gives CASRAPLTGAYEQYF. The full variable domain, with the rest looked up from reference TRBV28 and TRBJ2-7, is DVKVTQSSRYLVKRTGEKVFLECVQDMDHENMFWYRQDPGLGLRLIYFSYDVKMKEKGDIPEGYSVSREKKERFSLILESASTNQTSMYLCASRAPLTGAYEQYFGPGTRLTVT.

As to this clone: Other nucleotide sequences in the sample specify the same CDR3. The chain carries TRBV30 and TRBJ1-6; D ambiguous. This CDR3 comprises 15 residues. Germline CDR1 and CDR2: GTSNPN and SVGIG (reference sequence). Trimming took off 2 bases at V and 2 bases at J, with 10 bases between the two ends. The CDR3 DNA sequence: TGTGCCTGGAGTTCTGAGCCAACCTATAATTCACCCCTCCACTTT. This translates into CAWSSEPTYNSPLHF.

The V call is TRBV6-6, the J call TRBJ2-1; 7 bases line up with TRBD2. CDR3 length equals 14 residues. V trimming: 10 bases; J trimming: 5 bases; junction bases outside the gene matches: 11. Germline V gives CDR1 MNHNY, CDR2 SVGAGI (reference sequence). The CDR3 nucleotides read TGTGCCACCGTACGGGACTACCTTCACAATGAGCAGTTCTTC. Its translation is CATVRDYLHNEQFF.

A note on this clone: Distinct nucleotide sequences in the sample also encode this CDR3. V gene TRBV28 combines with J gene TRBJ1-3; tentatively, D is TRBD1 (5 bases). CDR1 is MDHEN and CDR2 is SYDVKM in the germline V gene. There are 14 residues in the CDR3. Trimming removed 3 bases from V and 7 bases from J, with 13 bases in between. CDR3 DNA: TGTGCCAGCAGTTTTGTAAGGGGAGGGAACACCATATATTTT. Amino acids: CASSFVRGGNTIYF. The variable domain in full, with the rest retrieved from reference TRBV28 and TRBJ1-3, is DVKVTQSSRYLVKRTGEKVFLECVQDMDHENMFWYRQDPGLGLRLIYFSYDVKMKEKGDIPEGYSVSREKKERFSLILESASTNQTSMYLCASSFVRGGNTIYFGEGSWLTVV.

The DNA of the CDR3 is TGTGCCAGCAGTAAACAGGGGAATTTCGGTTCACCCCTCCACTTT. Amino acid sequence: CASSKQGNFGSPLHF. V and J are TRBV6-5 and TRBJ1-6; 7 bases fit TRBD1. The CDR3 spans 15 residues. Trimming took 5 bases from V and 9 from J; bases not matched to a gene: 10. Germline lookup yields CDR1 MNHEY and CDR2 SVGAGI.

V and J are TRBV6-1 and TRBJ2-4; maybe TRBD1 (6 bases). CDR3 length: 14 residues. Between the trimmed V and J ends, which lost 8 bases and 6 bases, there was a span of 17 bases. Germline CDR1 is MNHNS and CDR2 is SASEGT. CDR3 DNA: TGTGCCAGCTCAGGGGTGAGGGGTGGAAACATTCAGTACTTC. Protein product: CASSGVRGGNIQYF.

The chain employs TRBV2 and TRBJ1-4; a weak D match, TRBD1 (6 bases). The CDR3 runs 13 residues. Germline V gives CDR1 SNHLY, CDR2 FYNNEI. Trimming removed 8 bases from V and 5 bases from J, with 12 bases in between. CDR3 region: CASHRDINEKLFF. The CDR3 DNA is TGTGCCAGCCACCGGGACATCAATGAAAAACTGTTTTTT.

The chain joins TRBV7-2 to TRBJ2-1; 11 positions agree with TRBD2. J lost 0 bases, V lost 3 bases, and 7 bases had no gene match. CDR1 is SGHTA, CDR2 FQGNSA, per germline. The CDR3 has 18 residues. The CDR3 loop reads CASSFTGTSGHSYNEQFF. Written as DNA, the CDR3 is TGTGCCAGCAGCTTCACCGGGACTAGCGGACACTCCTACAATGAGCAGTTCTTC.

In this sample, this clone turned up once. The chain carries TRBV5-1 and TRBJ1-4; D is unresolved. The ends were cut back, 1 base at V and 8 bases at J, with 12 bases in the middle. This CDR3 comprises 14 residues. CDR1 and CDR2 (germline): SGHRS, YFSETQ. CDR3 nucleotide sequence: TGCGCCAGCAGCTTGACCGGGGAAGGGGAAAAACTGTTTTTT. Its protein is CASSLTGEGEKLFF. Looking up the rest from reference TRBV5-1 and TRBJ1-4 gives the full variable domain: KAGVTQTPRYLIKTRGQQVTLSCSPISGHRSVSWYQQTPGQGLQFLFEYFSETQRNKGNFPGRFSGRQFSNSRSEMNVSTLELGDSALYLCASSLTGEGEKLFFGSGTQLSVL.

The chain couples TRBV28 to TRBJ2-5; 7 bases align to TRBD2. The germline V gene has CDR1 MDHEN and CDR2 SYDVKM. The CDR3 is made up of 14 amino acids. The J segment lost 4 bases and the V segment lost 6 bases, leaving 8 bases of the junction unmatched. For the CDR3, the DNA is TGTGCCAGCAGCTCTCCCCCGGGGGGAGAGACCCAGTACTTC. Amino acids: CASSSPPGGETQYF.

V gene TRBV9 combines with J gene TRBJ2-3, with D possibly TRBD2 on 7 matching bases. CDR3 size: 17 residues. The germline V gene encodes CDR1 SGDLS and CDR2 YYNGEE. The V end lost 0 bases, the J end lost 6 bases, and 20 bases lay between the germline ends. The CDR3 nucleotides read TGTGCCAGCAGCGTAGCCCAGACTAGAGGGGGGGCGGATACGCAGTATTTT. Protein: CASSVAQTRGGADTQYF.

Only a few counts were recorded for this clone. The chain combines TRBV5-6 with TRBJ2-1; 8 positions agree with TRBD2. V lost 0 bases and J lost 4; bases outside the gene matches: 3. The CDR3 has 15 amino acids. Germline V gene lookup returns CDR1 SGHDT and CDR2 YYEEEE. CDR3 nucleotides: TGTGCCAGCAGCTTGGGAGCGGGAGAATACAATGAGCAGTTCTTC. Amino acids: CASSLGAGEYNEQFF.

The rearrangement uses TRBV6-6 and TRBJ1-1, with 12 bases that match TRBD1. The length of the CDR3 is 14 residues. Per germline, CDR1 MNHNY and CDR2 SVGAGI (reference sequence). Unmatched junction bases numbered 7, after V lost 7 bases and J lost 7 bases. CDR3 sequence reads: CASTRDRGPLEAFF. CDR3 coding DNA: TGTGCCAGCACTCGGGACAGGGGGCCACTTGAAGCTTTCTTT.

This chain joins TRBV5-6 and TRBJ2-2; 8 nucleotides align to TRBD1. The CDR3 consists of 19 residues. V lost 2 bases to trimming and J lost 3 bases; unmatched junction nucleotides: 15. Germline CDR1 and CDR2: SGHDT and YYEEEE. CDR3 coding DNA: TGTGCCAGCAGCTTTCCTCAACGAACAGGGGGTCGGGACACCGGGGAGCTGTTTTTT. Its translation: CASSFPQRTGGRDTGELFF. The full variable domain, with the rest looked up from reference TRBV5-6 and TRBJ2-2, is DAGVTQSPTHLIKTRGQQVTLRCSPKSGHDTVSWYQQALGQGPQFIFQYYEEEERQRGNFPDRFSGHQFPNYSSELNVNALLLGDSALYLCASSFPQRTGGRDTGELFFGEGSRLTVL.